Listed below are T cell receptor beta chains from one sample, sequenced in a study of blood T cell repertoires in COVID-19. Some clones are missing from TCRdb's copy, which holds only in-frame ones; the method was immunoSEQ multiplex PCR. In the table there are 200,000 to 250,000 clones, roughly 85% of which are singletons. Source material: PBMCs or T cells enriched from blood (not recorded which). These receptors were taken from a man younger than 40 who had recovered from COVID-19. CDR3s leave out the opening cysteine and the closing phenylalanine or tryptophan. The order of the fields is J gene, V gene, CDR3 length, CDR3 protein.

TRBJ2-1	TRBV19	10	ASSTGYNEQF
TRBJ1-1	TRBV7-3	12	ASSLDRGNTEAF
TRBJ1-5	TRBV30	11	AWSLKSNQPQH
TRBJ2-1	TRBV7-2	10	ASSLPSNEQF
TRBJ1-4	TRBV14	12	ASSRQLTNEKLF
TRBJ2-7	TRBV4-2	14	ASSQEGGVSSYEQY
TRBJ2-3	TRBV5-4	14	ASSLPGLSSTDTQY
TRBJ2-1	TRBV7-8	15	ASSLSGGAFAHNEQF
TRBJ1-2	TRBV9	11	ASSVGQGGGYT
TRBJ1-1	TRBV5-1	13	ASSAMGPVITEAF
TRBJ2-2	TRBV27	13	ASSRNRGGTGELF
TRBJ1-5	TRBV11-2	12	ASSSGLGGQPQH
TRBJ2-7	TRBV2	14	ASSEFGSGSSYEQY
TRBJ2-7	TRBV12-3/TRBV12-4	11	ASTLGGAYEQY
TRBJ1-4	TRBV5-1	14	ASSMDSLSTNEKLF
TRBJ2-1	TRBV7-2	14	ASSSPTSYPAGEQF
TRBJ1-5	TRBV7-2	13	ASSLALARNQPQH
TRBJ2-3	TRBV9	13	ASSVGGGSTDTQY
TRBJ1-5	TRBV28	15	ASSPQRTDRGGQPQH
TRBJ2-1	TRBV30	10	AWSTYHNEQF
TRBJ2-7	TRBV21-1	12	ASSKGTGRNEQY
TRBJ2-1	TRBV5-1	11	ASSVVQGNEQF
TRBJ1-5	TRBV19	7	ASGQPQH
TRBJ1-2	TRBV7-9	14	ASSPPRLSQFYGYT
TRBJ2-7	TRBV28	17	ASSSLLISGTGDSYEQY
TRBJ1-2	TRBV6-5	12	ASSLTGFDYGYT
TRBJ2-5	TRBV4-1	14	ASSQAGQGAWETQY
TRBJ2-5	TRBV5-1	12	ASSFAGVGETQY
TRBJ2-1	TRBV7-9	12	ASSLTRGVNEQF
TRBJ2-7	TRBV7-9	11	ASGTGGYREQY
TRBJ1-5	TRBV15	13	ATSRPSGIYQPQH
TRBJ2-3	TRBV13	13	ASSPGGAGEDTQY
TRBJ1-4	TRBV5-4	12	ASSRGQANEKLF
TRBJ2-7	TRBV27	13	ASGYRGRGLYEQY
TRBJ2-3	TRBV10-3	13	AIGTGGGSTDTQY
TRBJ1-2	TRBV30	11	ACRRDRVNGYT
TRBJ2-1	TRBV9	12	ASSAGGSFNEQF
TRBJ2-7	TRBV14	16	ATRRGSRLRVGSYEQY
TRBJ2-7	TRBV10-3	11	AMTGTSGGKQY
TRBJ2-1	TRBV6-5	14	ASSYGGQGKHNEQF
TRBJ2-2	TRBV5-1	13	ASSAGLALTGELF
TRBJ2-1	TRBV27	13	ASSGRGNSYNEQF
TRBJ2-1	TRBV5-1	12	ASSPRGYYNEQF
TRBJ1-5	TRBV27	14	ASSFSPGQTNQPQH
TRBJ2-1	TRBV7-9	12	ASSLALRDREQF
TRBJ1-5	TRBV27	14	ASSSSRTGSSQPQH
TRBJ1-6	TRBV7-9	13	ASSLPAQINSPLH
TRBJ2-3	TRBV3-1/TRBV3-2	14	ASSHGTSGSTDTQY
TRBJ2-7	TRBV4-2	13	ASSQDITGSYEQY
TRBJ2-1	TRBV28	14	ASSAPRAGGGNEQF
TRBJ1-1	TRBV29-1	13	SVAPQGWTNTEAF
TRBJ2-2	TRBV5-1	13	ASAGGQGGPGELF
TRBJ1-1	TRBV3-1/TRBV3-2	11	ASSQEPGFGAF